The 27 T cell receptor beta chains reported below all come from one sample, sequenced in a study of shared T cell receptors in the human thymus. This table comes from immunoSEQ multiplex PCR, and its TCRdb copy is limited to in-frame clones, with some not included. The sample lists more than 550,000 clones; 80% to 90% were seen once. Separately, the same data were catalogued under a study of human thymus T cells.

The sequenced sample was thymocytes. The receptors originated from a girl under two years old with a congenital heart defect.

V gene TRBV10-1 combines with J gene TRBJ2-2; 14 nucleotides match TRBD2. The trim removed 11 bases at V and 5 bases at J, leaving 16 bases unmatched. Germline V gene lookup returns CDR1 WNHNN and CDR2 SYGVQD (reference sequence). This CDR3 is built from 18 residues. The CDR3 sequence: CADPGTSGGGVWTGELFF. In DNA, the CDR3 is TGCGCCGACCCGGGGACTAGCGGGGGAGGTGTTTGGACCGGGGAGCTGTTTTTT.

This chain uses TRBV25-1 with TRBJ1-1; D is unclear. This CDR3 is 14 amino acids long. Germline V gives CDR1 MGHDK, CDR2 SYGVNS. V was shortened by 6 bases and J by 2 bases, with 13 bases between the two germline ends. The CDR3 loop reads CASRSFWANTEAFF. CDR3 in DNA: TGTGCCAGCAGGAGCTTCTGGGCAAACACTGAAGCTTTCTTT.

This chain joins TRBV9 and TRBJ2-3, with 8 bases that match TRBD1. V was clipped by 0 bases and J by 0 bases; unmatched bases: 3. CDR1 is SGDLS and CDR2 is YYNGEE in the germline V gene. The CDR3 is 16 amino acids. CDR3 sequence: CASSVARDRSTDTQYF. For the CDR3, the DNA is TGTGCCAGCAGCGTAGCCCGGGACAGGAGCACAGATACGCAGTATTTT.

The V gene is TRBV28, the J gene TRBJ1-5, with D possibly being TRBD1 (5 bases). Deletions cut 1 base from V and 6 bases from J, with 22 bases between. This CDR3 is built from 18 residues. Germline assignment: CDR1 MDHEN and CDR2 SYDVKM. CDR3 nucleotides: TGTGCCAGCAGTTTATTAGCGGATGGGGCAGGGTGGGGTCAGCCCCAGCATTTT. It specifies CASSLLADGAGWGQPQHF.

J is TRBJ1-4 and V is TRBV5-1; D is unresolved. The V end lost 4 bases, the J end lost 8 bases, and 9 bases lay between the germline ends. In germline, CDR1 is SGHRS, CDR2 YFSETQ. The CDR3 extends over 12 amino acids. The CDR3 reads CASSRTGEKLFF. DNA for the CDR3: TGCGCCAGCAGCCGGACGGGGGAAAAACTGTTTTTT. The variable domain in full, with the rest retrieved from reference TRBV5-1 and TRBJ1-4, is KAGVTQTPRYLIKTRGQQVTLSCSPISGHRSVSWYQQTPGQGLQFLFEYFSETQRNKGNFPGRFSGRQFSNSRSEMNVSTLELGDSALYLCASSRTGEKLFFGSGTQLSVL.

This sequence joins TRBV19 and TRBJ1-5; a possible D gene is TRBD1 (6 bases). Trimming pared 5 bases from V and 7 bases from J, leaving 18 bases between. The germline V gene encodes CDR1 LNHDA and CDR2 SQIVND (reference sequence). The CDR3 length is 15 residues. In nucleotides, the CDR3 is TGTGCCAGTAGTTTCAACAGGGACCGCAGCCAGCCCCAGCATTTT. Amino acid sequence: CASSFNRDRSQPQHF.

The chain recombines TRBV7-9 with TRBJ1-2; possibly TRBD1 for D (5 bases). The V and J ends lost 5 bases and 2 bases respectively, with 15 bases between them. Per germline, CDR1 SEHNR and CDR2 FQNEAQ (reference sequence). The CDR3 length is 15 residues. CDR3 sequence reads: CASSRGRAANYGYTF. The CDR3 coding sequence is TGTGCCAGCAGCCGTGGCAGGGCGGCGAACTATGGCTACACCTTC.

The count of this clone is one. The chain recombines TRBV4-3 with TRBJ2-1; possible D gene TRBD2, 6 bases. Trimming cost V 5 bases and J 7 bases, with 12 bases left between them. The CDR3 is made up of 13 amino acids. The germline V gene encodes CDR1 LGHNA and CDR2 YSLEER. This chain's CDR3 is CASSSDGGNEQFF. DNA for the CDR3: TGCGCCAGCAGCAGTGACGGAGGGAATGAGCAGTTCTTC.

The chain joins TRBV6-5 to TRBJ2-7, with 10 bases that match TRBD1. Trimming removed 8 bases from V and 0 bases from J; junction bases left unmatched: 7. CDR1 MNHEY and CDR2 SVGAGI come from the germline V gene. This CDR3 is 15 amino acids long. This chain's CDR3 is CASETGGIGSYEQYF. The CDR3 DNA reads TGTGCCAGCGAGACAGGGGGCATCGGCTCCTACGAGCAGTACTTC.

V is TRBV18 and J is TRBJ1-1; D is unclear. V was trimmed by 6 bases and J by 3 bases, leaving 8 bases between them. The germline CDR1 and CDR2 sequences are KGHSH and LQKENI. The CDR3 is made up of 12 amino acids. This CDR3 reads CASSPGDTEAFF. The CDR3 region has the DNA TGTGCCAGCTCGCCCGGGGACACTGAAGCTTTCTTT.

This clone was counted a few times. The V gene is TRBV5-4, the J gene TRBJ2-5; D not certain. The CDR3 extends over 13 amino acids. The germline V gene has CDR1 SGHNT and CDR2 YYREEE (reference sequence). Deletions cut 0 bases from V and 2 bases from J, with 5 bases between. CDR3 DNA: TGTGCCAGCAGCTTGGGGCAGCAAGAGACCCAGTACTTC. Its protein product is CASSLGQQETQYF.

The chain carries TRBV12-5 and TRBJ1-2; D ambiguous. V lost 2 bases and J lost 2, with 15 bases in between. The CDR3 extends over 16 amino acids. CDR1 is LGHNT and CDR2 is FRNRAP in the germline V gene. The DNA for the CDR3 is TGTGCTAGTGGTTTGATGCTCTCCACTGCGAACTATGGCTACACCTTC. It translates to CASGLMLSTANYGYTF.

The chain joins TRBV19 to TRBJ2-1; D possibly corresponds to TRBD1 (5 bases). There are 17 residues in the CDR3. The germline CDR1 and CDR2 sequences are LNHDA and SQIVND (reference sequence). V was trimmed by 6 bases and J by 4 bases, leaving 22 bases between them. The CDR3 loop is CASRKGWGRLMYNEQFF. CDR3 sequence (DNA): TGTGCCAGTAGGAAAGGGTGGGGCAGGCTAATGTACAATGAGCAGTTCTTC.

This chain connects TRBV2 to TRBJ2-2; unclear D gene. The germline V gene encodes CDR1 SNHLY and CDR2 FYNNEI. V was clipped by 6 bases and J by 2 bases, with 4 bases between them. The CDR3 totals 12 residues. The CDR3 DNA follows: TGTGCCAGCAGGACAAACACCGGGGAGCTGTTTTTT. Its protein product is CASRTNTGELFF.

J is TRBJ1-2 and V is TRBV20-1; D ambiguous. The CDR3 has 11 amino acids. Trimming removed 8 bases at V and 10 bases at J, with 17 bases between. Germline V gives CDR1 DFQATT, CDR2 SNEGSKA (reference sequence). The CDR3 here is CSITRREAYTF. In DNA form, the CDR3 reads TGCAGTATTACTCGTCGAGAGGCCTACACCTTC.

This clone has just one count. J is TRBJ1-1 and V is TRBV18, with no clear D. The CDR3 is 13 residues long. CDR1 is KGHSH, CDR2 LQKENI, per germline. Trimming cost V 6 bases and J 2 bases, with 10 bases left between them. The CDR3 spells CASSREYNTEAFF. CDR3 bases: TGTGCCAGCTCCCGAGAGTATAACACTGAAGCTTTCTTT.

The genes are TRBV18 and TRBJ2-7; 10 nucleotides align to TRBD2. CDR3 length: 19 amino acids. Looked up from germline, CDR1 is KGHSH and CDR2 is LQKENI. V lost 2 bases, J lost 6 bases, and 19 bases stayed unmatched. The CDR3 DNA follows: TGTGCCAGCTCACCAAACGGCGAGGGGCTAGCGGGGGCGGGTTGCGAGCAGTACTTC. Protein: CASSPNGEGLAGAGCEQYF.

CDR3 loop: CASSLAHRQGVWGYTF. The CDR3 DNA reads as TGTGCCAGCAGCTTAGCCCATAGACAGGGGGTTTGGGGCTACACCTTC. The chain is built from TRBV7-6 and TRBJ1-2; 9 bases line up with TRBD1. The CDR3 covers 16 residues. Per the germline V gene, CDR1 is SGHVS and CDR2 is FNYEAQ. V trimming: 0 bases; J trimming: 8 bases; junction bases outside the gene matches: 10.

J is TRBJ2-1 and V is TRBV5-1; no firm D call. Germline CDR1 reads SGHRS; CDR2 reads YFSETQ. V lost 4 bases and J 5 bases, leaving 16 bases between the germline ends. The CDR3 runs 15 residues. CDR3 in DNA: TGCGCCAGCAGCCTTGGGCGTGGAACTCACAATGAGCAGTTCTTC. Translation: CASSLGRGTHNEQFF.

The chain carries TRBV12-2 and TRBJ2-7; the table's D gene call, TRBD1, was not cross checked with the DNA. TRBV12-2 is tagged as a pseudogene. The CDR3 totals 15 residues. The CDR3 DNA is TGTGCAAGTCGCTCCGAACAGGGGCAGAGCTACGAGCAGTACTTC. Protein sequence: CASRSEQGQSYEQYF.

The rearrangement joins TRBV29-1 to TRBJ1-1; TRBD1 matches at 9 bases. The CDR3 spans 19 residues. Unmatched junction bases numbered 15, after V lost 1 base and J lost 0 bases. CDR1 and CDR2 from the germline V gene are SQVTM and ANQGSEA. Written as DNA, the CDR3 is TGCAGCGTTGAAGGGGGACAGGGCCGACTCTACCGTATGAACACTGAAGCTTTCTTT. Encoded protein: CSVEGGQGRLYRMNTEAFF.

In DNA form, the CDR3 reads TGCGCCAGCAGCCAAGATCGTCAGAACAATCAGCCCCAGCATTTT. Protein: CASSQDRQNNQPQHF. This chain uses TRBV4-3 with TRBJ1-5; no clear D gene. The CDR3 consists of 15 residues. The germline V and J ends were trimmed by 0 bases and 3 bases, with 9 bases remaining between them. Germline V gene sequence: CDR1 LGHNA, CDR2 YSLEER.

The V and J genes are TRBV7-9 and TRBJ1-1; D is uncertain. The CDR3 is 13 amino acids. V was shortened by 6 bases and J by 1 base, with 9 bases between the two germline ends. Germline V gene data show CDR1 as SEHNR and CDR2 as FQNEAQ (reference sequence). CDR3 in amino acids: CASSRHSNTEAFF. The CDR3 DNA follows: TGTGCCAGCAGTCGACACTCGAACACTGAAGCTTTCTTT. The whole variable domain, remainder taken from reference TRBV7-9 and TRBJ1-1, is DTGVSQNPRHKITKRGQNVTFRCDPISEHNRLYWYRQTLGQGPEFLTYFQNEAQLEKSRLLSDRFSAERPKGSFSTLEIQRTEQGDSAMYLCASSRHSNTEAFFGQGTRLTVV.

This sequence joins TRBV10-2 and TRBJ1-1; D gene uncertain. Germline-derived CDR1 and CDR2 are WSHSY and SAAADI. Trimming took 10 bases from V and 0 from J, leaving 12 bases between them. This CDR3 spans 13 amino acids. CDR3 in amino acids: CATRLQLNTEAFF. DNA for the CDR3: TGCGCCACGCGTTTACAGTTGAACACTGAAGCTTTCTTT.

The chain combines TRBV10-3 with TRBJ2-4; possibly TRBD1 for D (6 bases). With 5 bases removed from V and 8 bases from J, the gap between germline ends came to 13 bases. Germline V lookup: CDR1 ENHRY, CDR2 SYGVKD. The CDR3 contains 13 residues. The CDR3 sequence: CAISSDRSDIQYF. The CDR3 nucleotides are TGTGCCATCAGTAGCGACAGGTCGGACATTCAGTACTTC.

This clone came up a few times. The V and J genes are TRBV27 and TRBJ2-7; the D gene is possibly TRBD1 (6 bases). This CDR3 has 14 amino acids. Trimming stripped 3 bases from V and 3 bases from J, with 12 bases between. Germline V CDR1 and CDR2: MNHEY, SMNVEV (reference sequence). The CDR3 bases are TGTGCCAGCAGTTTCAAGGACAGTCACTACGAGCAGTACTTC. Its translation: CASSFKDSHYEQYF.

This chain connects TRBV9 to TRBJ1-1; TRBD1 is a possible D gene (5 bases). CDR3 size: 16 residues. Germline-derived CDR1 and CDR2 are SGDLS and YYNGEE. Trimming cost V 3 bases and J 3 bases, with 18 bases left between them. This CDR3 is CASSGRDLKRDTEAFF. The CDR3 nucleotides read TGTGCCAGCAGCGGACGGGACCTTAAGCGGGACACTGAAGCTTTCTTT.